Following are 13 T cell receptor beta chains from one sample sequenced in a study of blood T cell repertoires in COVID-19. Using immunoSEQ multiplex PCR, the repertoire was profiled, and TCRdb retains in-frame clones only, with some absent. The sample gives about 170,000 clones, just under 90% of which show up once; 3% to 4.5% is in the top ten. Sequenced sample: peripheral blood. The origin of the receptors is a young man with active or convalescent COVID-19.

The V call is TRBV7-8, the J call TRBJ2-3; tentative D call: TRBD2 (6 bases). The length of the CDR3 is 13 residues. Germline V gene data show CDR1 as SGHVS and CDR2 as FQNEAQ. The V end lost 6 bases, the J end lost 9 bases, and 16 bases lay between the germline ends. CDR3 region: CASSGDFLRTQYF. The CDR3, as DNA: TGTGCCAGCAGTGGGGACTTCCTACGGACGCAGTATTTT.

The V and J genes are TRBV27 and TRBJ1-1; 9 bases map to TRBD1. The V segment lost 4 bases and the J segment 7 bases; nucleotides outside the gene matches: 7. Per germline, CDR1 MNHEY and CDR2 SMNVEV (reference sequence). The CDR3 consists of 14 residues. The DNA for the CDR3 is TGTGCCAGCAGTTGGGACAGGGAGAGCGGTGAAGCTTTCTTT. Translated, it gives CASSWDRESGEAFF.

The V gene is TRBV9, the J gene TRBJ2-3; 10 bases are a match to TRBD2. Germline V CDR1 and CDR2: SGDLS, YYNGEE. This CDR3 has 15 amino acids. J lost 7 bases, V lost 0 bases, and 5 bases had no gene match. In nucleotides, the CDR3 is TGTGCCAGCAGCGTAGCAGCGGGGGGGCCATATACGCAGTATTTT. Residues: CASSVAAGGPYTQYF.

This rearrangement joins TRBV18 to TRBJ2-1; D gene unclear. The CDR3 length is 12 residues. The germline V and J ends were trimmed by 5 bases and 10 bases, with 12 bases remaining between them. Germline V gene lookup returns CDR1 KGHSH and CDR2 LQKENI. CDR3 DNA: TGTGCCAGCTCAGCCCCATCTAAAGAGCAGTTCTTC. The encoded protein is CASSAPSKEQFF.

This sequence joins TRBV10-1 and TRBJ1-6, with D perhaps TRBD1 (5 bases). CDR3 length: 15 amino acids. V lost 3 bases and J 3 bases, leaving 9 bases between the germline ends. Germline assignment: CDR1 WNHNN and CDR2 SYGVQD (reference sequence). As DNA, the CDR3 is TGCGCCAGCAGTGAAGGGGCTTACTATAATTCACCCCTCCACTTT. Translating it yields CASSEGAYYNSPLHF.

The rearrangement joins TRBV7-7 to TRBJ2-5, with TRBD1 matching over 8 bases. CDR3 size: 15 residues. Germline V CDR1 and CDR2: SSHAT, FNYEAQ (reference sequence). The V and J ends lost 4 bases and 2 bases, in that order; junction bases with no gene match: 6. The CDR3 reads CASSSQGVEQETQYF. The CDR3 DNA reads TGTGCCAGCAGCTCACAGGGGGTGGAACAAGAGACCCAGTACTTC.

This clone was seen a few times. The gene calls are TRBV5-1 and TRBJ1-6; D gene ambiguous. This CDR3 comprises 14 residues. Germline loops: CDR1 SGHRS, CDR2 YFSETQ. Trimming took 4 bases from V and 8 from J, leaving 13 bases between them. In nucleotides, the CDR3 is TGCGCCAGCAGCATAGCGGGGTCTGATTCACCCCTCCACTTT. Encoded protein: CASSIAGSDSPLHF.

The V and J genes are TRBV30 and TRBJ1-1; tentative D call: TRBD1 (5 bases). Trimming cost V 8 bases and J 1 base, with 8 bases left between them. This CDR3 is 11 amino acids long. The germline CDR1 and CDR2 sequences are GTSNPN and SVGIG (reference sequence). CDR3 region: CAGDGNTEAFF. CDR3 nucleotides: TGTGCCGGGGACGGGAACACTGAAGCTTTCTTT. Full variable domain (remainder filled in from reference TRBV30 and TRBJ1-1): SQTIHQWPATLVQPVGSPLSLECTVEGTSNPNLYWYRQAAGRGLQLLFYSVGIGQISSEVPQNLSASRPQDRQFILSSKKLLLSDSGFYLCAGDGNTEAFFGQGTRLTVV.

V and J are TRBV27 and TRBJ2-1; a weak D match, TRBD1 (6 bases). This CDR3 region has 14 residues. Germline V CDR1 and CDR2: MNHEY, SMNVEV (reference sequence). V shed 8 bases and J shed 0 bases, with 11 bases lying between them. The CDR3 DNA reads as TGTGCCAGCGCCAGGGGTGACTCCTACAATGAGCAGTTCTTC. This sequence encodes CASARGDSYNEQFF.

CDR3 amino acids: CASTEGARTEAFF. The DNA for the CDR3 is TGTGCCAGTACTGAGGGGGCGCGCACTGAAGCTTTCTTT. The chain uses TRBV19 and TRBJ1-1, with TRBD1 identical over 7 bases. Losses at the gene ends were 7 bases for V and 4 bases for J; bases not matched to a gene: 6. The germline CDR1 and CDR2 sequences are LNHDA and SQIVND (reference sequence). The CDR3 length is 13 residues.

V and J are TRBV11-2 and TRBJ2-7; D is unresolved. Looked up from germline, CDR1 is SGHAT and CDR2 is FQNNGV. The length of the CDR3 is 13 residues. Trimming shortened V by 1 base and J by 5 bases, and 9 bases separated the two germline ends. CDR3 DNA: TGTGCCAGCAGCTTAGTAACGTTAGACGAGCAGTACTTC. This gives the protein CASSLVTLDEQYF.

V is TRBV19 and J is TRBJ1-5; TRBD1 is a possible D gene (5 bases). Trimming shortened V by 2 bases and J by 0 bases, and 11 bases separated the two germline ends. The CDR3 length is 16 residues. The V gene's germline CDR1 is LNHDA and CDR2 SQIVND (reference sequence). DNA for the CDR3: TGTGCCAGTAGTATACCTCAGGGCTATAGCAATCAGCCCCAGCATTTT. It is translated as CASSIPQGYSNQPQHF.

The rearrangement uses TRBV14 and TRBJ2-1, with TRBD2 identical over 11 bases. This CDR3 region has 18 residues. Trimming removed 0 bases from V and 5 bases from J; junction bases left unmatched: 9. The germline V gene encodes CDR1 SGHDN and CDR2 FVKESK. In DNA form, the CDR3 reads TGTGCCAGCAGCCAAGATTTACCTAGCGGGAGGCCGAACAATGAGCAGTTCTTC. Residues: CASSQDLPSGRPNNEQFF.